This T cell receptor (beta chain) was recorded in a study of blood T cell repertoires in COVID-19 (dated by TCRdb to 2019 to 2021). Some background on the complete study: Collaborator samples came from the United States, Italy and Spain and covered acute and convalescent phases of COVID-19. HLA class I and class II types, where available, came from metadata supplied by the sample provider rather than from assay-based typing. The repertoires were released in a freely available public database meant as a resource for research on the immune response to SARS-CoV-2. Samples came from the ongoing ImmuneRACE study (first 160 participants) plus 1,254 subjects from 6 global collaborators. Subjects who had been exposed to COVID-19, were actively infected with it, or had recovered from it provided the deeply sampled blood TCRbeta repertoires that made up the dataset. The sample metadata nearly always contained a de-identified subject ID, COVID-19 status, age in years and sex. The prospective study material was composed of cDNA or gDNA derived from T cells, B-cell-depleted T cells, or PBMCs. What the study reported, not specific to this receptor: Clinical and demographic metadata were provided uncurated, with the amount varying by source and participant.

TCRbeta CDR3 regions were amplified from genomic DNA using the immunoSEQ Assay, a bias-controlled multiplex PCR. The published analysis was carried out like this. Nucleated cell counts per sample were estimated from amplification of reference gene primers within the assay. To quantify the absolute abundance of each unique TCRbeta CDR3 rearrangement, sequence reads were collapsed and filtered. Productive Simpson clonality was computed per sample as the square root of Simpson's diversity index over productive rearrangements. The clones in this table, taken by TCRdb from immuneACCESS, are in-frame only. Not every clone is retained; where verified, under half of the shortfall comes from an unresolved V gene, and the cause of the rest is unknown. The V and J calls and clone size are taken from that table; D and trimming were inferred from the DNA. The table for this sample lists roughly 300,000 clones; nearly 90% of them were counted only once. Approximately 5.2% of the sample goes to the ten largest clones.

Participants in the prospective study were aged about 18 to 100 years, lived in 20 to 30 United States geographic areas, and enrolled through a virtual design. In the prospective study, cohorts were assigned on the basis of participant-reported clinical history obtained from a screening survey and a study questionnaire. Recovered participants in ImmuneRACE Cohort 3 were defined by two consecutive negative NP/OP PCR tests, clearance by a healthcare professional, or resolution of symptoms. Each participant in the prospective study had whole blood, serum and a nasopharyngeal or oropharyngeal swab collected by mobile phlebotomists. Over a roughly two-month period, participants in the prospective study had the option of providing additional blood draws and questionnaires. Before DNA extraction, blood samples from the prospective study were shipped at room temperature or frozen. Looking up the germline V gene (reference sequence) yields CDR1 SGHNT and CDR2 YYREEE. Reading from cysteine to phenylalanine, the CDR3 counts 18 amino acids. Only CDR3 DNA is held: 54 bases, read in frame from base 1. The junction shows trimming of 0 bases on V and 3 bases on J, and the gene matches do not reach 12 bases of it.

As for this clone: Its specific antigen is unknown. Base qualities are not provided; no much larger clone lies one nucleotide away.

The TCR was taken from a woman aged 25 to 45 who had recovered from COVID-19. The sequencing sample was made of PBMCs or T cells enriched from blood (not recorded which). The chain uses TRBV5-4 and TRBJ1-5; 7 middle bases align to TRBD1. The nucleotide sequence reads TGTGCCAGCAGCTTGGAGAGGGACAGAAAAAAACCCAATCAGCCCCAGCATTTT. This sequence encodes CASSLERDRKKPNQPQHF.